This passage covers 32 T cell receptor beta chains from one sample sequenced in a study of blood T cell repertoires in COVID-19. TCRdb's table, derived via immunoSEQ multiplex PCR, lists solely in-frame clones and lacks some. The table lists 55,000 to 75,000 clones, around four fifths of them singletons. The specimen was peripheral blood. These TCRs come from a human donor in a cohort sampled during active COVID-19.

The rearrangement uses TRBV3-1 (or the pseudogene TRBV3-2) and TRBJ1-5; D unclear. V lost 2 bases, J lost 6 bases, and 11 bases lay in between. Per the germline V gene, CDR1 is LGHDT and CDR2 is YNNKEL (reference sequence). This CDR3 comprises 14 residues. The CDR3 spells CASSQHLGGQPQHF. In nucleotides, the CDR3 is TGTGCCAGCAGCCAACATCTAGGCGGTCAGCCCCAGCATTTT.

The chain is built from TRBV4-3 and TRBJ2-7; maybe TRBD1 (5 bases). CDR3 length: 14 amino acids. From germline, CDR1 is LGHNA and CDR2 YSLEER. The V end was cut by 1 base, the J end by 2 bases, with 9 bases between. The CDR3 is CASSQGWGAYEQYF. Written as DNA, the CDR3 is TGCGCCAGCAGCCAAGGGTGGGGCGCCTACGAGCAGTACTTC.

The rearrangement uses TRBV30 and TRBJ2-4; no clear D gene. Germline CDR1 reads GTSNPN; CDR2 reads SVGIG (reference sequence). V shed 7 bases and J shed 0 bases, with 16 bases lying between them. CDR3 length equals 15 residues. The CDR3 DNA reads TGTGCCTCCGTAGCCGCTGCCCCAGCCAAAAACATTCAGTACTTC. Its translation: CASVAAAPAKNIQYF.

The rearrangement joins TRBV14 to TRBJ1-2; D is uncertain. Trimming removed 3 bases at V and 4 bases at J, with 9 bases between. The CDR3 spans 13 residues. Germline-derived CDR1 and CDR2 are SGHDN and FVKESK. The CDR3 nucleotides read TGTGCCAGCAGCCAGATTAGAAGCTATGGCTACACCTTC. Its protein product is CASSQIRSYGYTF.

The chain carries TRBV7-3 and TRBJ2-7, with 8 nucleotides matching TRBD1. The CDR3 contains 17 residues. Germline V CDR1 and CDR2: SGHTA, FQGTGA. V trimming: 2 bases; J trimming: 4 bases; junction bases outside the gene matches: 13. The CDR3 bases are TGTGCCAGCAGCTTAGGCCTCCGACAGGGGCTCCTGTACGAGCAGTACTTC. Encoded protein: CASSLGLRQGLLYEQYF.

The chain links TRBV10-2 to TRBJ1-5; D unclear. CDR1 and CDR2 from the germline V gene are WSHSY and SAAADI. The CDR3 runs to 14 residues. V lost 3 bases, J lost 3 bases, and 9 bases lay in between. The CDR3 nucleotides read TGCGCCAGCAGTGACTCGGGTAACAATCAGCCCCAGCATTTT. It specifies CASSDSGNNQPQHF.

The V call is TRBV5-4, the J call TRBJ2-5; the match to TRBD1 covers 7 bases. This CDR3 comprises 14 residues. Trimming at V came to 4 bases and at J to 3 bases, leaving 6 bases not matched to a gene. Germline-derived CDR1 and CDR2 are SGHNT and YYREEE (reference sequence). This CDR3 is CASSSRDSKETQYF. The CDR3 region has the DNA TGTGCCAGCAGCAGCCGGGACAGCAAAGAGACCCAGTACTTC.

The rearrangement uses TRBV10-2 and TRBJ2-7; D is possibly TRBD2 (7 bases). Between the trimmed V and J ends, which lost 0 bases and 5 bases, there was a span of 14 bases. The CDR3 covers 15 residues. The germline CDR1 and CDR2 sequences are WSHSY and SAAADI. CDR3 DNA sequence: TGCGCCAGCAGTGAGTCGGGGGGGAGGGGGGACGAGCAGTACTTC. Protein product: CASSESGGRGDEQYF.

The rearrangement joins TRBV30 to TRBJ1-5; 9 positions match TRBD1. The CDR3 runs to 17 residues. Germline CDR1 GTSNPN, CDR2 SVGIG (reference sequence). After removal of 5 bases from V and 0 bases from J, the junction contained 11 bases not matched to a gene. CDR3 nucleotide sequence: TGTGCCTGGGGAACAGGGGGCTCCTCTTATAGCAATCAGCCCCAGCATTTT. Its translation: CAWGTGGSSYSNQPQHF.

This clone occurred a few times. The J gene is TRBJ2-5, the V gene TRBV3-1 (or the pseudogene TRBV3-2), with a weak D call TRBD1 (6 bases). Trimming shortened V by 3 bases and J by 3 bases, and 8 bases separated the two germline ends. Germline-derived CDR1 and CDR2 are LGHDT and YNNKEL (reference sequence). The CDR3 is 13 residues long. The CDR3 DNA sequence: TGTGCCAGCAGCCAGGGGGCCAAAGAGACCCAGTACTTC. Translating it yields CASSQGAKETQYF.

This clone was observed a few times. This sequence joins TRBV4-2 and TRBJ2-5, with 8 bases identical to TRBD1. Germline trimming cut 1 base from V and 4 bases from J; bases unmatched to any gene: 2. This CDR3 comprises 14 residues. Per germline, CDR1 LGHNA and CDR2 YNFKEQ. In DNA form, the CDR3 reads TGTGCCAGCAGCCAAGGGGGGACAGGAGAGACCCAGTACTTC. Translation gives CASSQGGTGETQYF.

The rearrangement joins TRBV10-3 to TRBJ2-3; D is perhaps TRBD2 (5 bases). Germline-derived CDR1 and CDR2 are ENHRY and SYGVKD. The CDR3 runs to 13 residues. Trimming took off 10 bases at V and 4 bases at J, with 15 bases between the two ends. CDR3 protein: CASKAETADTQYF. CDR3 in DNA: TGTGCCAGCAAAGCGGAGACGGCAGATACGCAGTATTTT.

This sequence joins TRBV19 and TRBJ1-1; maybe TRBD1 (5 bases). The CDR3 loop spans 14 amino acids. Germline CDR1 LNHDA, CDR2 SQIVND (reference sequence). Trimming took off 7 bases at V and 3 bases at J, with 15 bases between the two ends. CDR3 loop: CASTFQWGDTEAFF. The CDR3 coding sequence is TGTGCCAGTACCTTCCAATGGGGGGACACTGAAGCTTTCTTT.

The chain employs TRBV5-4 and TRBJ1-2; TRBD1 agrees at 8 bases. CDR1 and CDR2 from the germline V gene are SGHNT and YYREEE (reference sequence). Trimming took 3 bases from V and 6 from J; bases not matched to a gene: 10. The CDR3 sequence is 15 residues long. The CDR3 region has the DNA TGTGCCAGCAGCTCCTATGCGCAGGGGGCGGATGGCTACACCTTC. Translated, it gives CASSSYAQGADGYTF.

The genes are TRBV7-3 and TRBJ1-1, with D possibly matching TRBD1 (5 bases). The CDR3 runs to 15 residues. Germline V lookup: CDR1 SGHTA, CDR2 FQGTGA. With 5 bases removed from V and 3 bases from J, the gap between germline ends came to 16 bases. Written as DNA, the CDR3 is TGTGCCAGCAGCCCCCGGGCAGGGTGGGACACTGAAGCTTTCTTT. Protein product: CASSPRAGWDTEAFF.

This clone came up once. The chain is built from TRBV7-9 and TRBJ2-5, with D maybe TRBD1 (8 bases). V was clipped by 5 bases and J by 4 bases, with 17 bases between them. CDR1 and CDR2 (germline): SEHNR, FQNEAQ (reference sequence). The CDR3 length is 15 residues. The DNA of the CDR3 is TGTGCCAGCAGCCGCGGACAGGGAGGGCCAGAGACCCAGTACTTC. It specifies CASSRGQGGPETQYF. Full variable domain (rest looked up from reference TRBV7-9 and TRBJ2-5): DTGVSQNPRHKITKRGQNVTFRCDPISEHNRLYWYRQTLGQGPEFLTYFQNEAQLEKSRLLSDRFSAERPKGSFSTLEIQRTEQGDSAMYLCASSRGQGGPETQYFGPGTRLLVL.

This chain links TRBV19 with TRBJ2-7, with 7 bases identical to TRBD1. Trimming at V came to 10 bases and at J to 3 bases, leaving 9 bases not matched to a gene. Germline CDR1 is LNHDA and CDR2 is SQIVND (reference sequence). The CDR3 is 13 residues long. The CDR3 DNA reads as TGTGCCACCAGAAACAGGGGCGGCTACGAGCAGTACTTC. Its translation is CATRNRGGYEQYF.

This sequence joins TRBV7-3 and TRBJ2-5; TRBD1 matches 7 bases. The junction had 10 bases not matched to a gene; V was cut back by 5 bases and J by 4 bases. In germline, CDR1 is SGHTA, CDR2 FQGTGA. CDR3 length equals 15 residues. The CDR3 loop reads CASSVTGQALETQYF. The CDR3 coding sequence is TGTGCCAGCAGCGTTACCGGACAGGCCCTAGAGACCCAGTACTTC.

This chain joins TRBV6-6 and TRBJ2-7, with 7 bases fitting TRBD1. The germline V gene has CDR1 MNHNY and CDR2 SVGAGI (reference sequence). The CDR3 totals 12 residues. Trimming removed 6 bases from V and 6 bases from J; junction bases left unmatched: 5. The CDR3 bases are TGTGCCAGCAGACTCGACAGGGCCGAGCAGTACTTC. Translation: CASRLDRAEQYF.

This clone was counted only a few times. The rearrangement joins TRBV7-2 to TRBJ2-1; 8 nucleotides line up with TRBD2. The CDR3 runs 15 residues. J lost 10 bases, V lost 5 bases, and 13 bases had no gene match. The germline V gene has CDR1 SGHTA and CDR2 FQGNSA. CDR3: CASSPLAGRAREQFF. In DNA, the CDR3 is TGTGCCAGCAGCCCCCTAGCGGGCCGGGCGCGCGAGCAGTTCTTC.

The V call is TRBV28, the J call TRBJ2-7, with D maybe TRBD2 (6 bases). This CDR3 spans 15 amino acids. Per the germline V gene, CDR1 is MDHEN and CDR2 is SYDVKM. The V and J ends lost 6 bases and 2 bases respectively, with 17 bases between them. This CDR3 is CASSLLGGTTYEQYF. DNA for the CDR3: TGTGCCAGCAGCCTCCTCGGAGGGACCACCTACGAGCAGTACTTC.

This clone turned up a few times. This sequence joins TRBV9 and TRBJ2-3; 9 bases agree with TRBD1. Per germline, CDR1 SGDLS and CDR2 YYNGEE. The CDR3 is 17 residues long. The junction had 9 bases not matched to a gene; V was cut back by 3 bases and J by 1 base. The CDR3 sequence is CASSGAWTGEGTDTQYF. CDR3 bases: TGTGCCAGCAGCGGCGCCTGGACAGGGGAGGGCACAGATACGCAGTATTTT.

This clone was observed a handful of times. V gene TRBV6-2 or TRBV6-3 combines with J gene TRBJ2-5; D is ambiguous. Trimming removed 5 bases from V and 9 bases from J, with 13 bases in between. Germline CDR1 reads MNHEY; CDR2 reads SVGEGT. The CDR3 has 12 amino acids. DNA of the CDR3: TGTGCCAGCAGTCCGATGAATCGAGCCCAGTACTTC. It codes for CASSPMNRAQYF.

The rearrangement joins TRBV28 to TRBJ1-5; D is uncertain. Trimming shortened V by 7 bases and J by 5 bases, and 18 bases separated the two germline ends. Germline V lookup: CDR1 MDHEN, CDR2 SYDVKM. The CDR3 is 15 residues long. As DNA, the CDR3 is TGTGCCAGCAAGTCCCGCCGGGGAAACTATCAGCCCCAGCATTTT. Translation: CASKSRRGNYQPQHF.

V gene TRBV28 combines with J gene TRBJ2-5; TRBD1 is a possible D gene (6 bases). Germline loops: CDR1 MDHEN, CDR2 SYDVKM. V lost 4 bases and J 5 bases, leaving 20 bases between the germline ends. This CDR3 contains 16 residues. This CDR3 reads CASSSASPQGRETQYF. CDR3 sequence (DNA): TGTGCCAGCAGTTCCGCCAGTCCACAGGGACGGGAGACCCAGTACTTC.

V usage is TRBV4-3 and J usage is TRBJ2-1; D might be TRBD1 (6 bases). Trimming took 1 base from V and 0 from J, leaving 10 bases between them. This CDR3 has 16 residues. Per germline, CDR1 LGHNA and CDR2 YSLEER. For the CDR3, the DNA is TGCGCCAGCAGCCAAGGGGGGACACTCTCCTACAATGAGCAGTTCTTC. It yields the protein CASSQGGTLSYNEQFF.

This clone has only one observation. The V gene is TRBV19, the J gene TRBJ1-1, with D unclear. This CDR3 is 14 amino acids long. Germline V gene lookup returns CDR1 LNHDA and CDR2 SQIVND (reference sequence). Trimming pared 4 bases from V and 6 bases from J, leaving 15 bases between. CDR3 sequence: CASSTPGFYAEAFF. In DNA form, the CDR3 reads TGTGCCAGTAGTACCCCGGGATTTTACGCTGAAGCTTTCTTT.

In its sample, this clone was seen once. The rearrangement uses TRBV27 and TRBJ1-1; 10 nucleotides match TRBD1. V gave up 3 bases and J gave up 3 bases; unmatched junction bases: 1. Per the germline V gene, CDR1 is MNHEY and CDR2 is SMNVEV (reference sequence). The CDR3 has 14 amino acids. CDR3 sequence (DNA): TGTGCCAGCAGTTTGACAGGGGGCTACACTGAAGCTTTCTTT. The encoded protein is CASSLTGGYTEAFF.

The chain joins TRBV6-2 or TRBV6-3 to TRBJ2-2, with TRBD1 matching over 9 bases. The CDR3 is 16 residues long. J was trimmed by 6 bases and V by 6 bases; bases with no gene match: 11. Looked up from germline, CDR1 is MNHEY and CDR2 is SVGEGT. This chain's CDR3 is CASSRNTGTGPGELFF. In DNA form, the CDR3 reads TGTGCCAGCAGCCGAAACACCGGGACAGGGCCCGGGGAGCTGTTTTTT.

The chain couples TRBV28 to TRBJ2-7, with 11 bases fitting TRBD1. V lost 6 bases, J lost 3 bases, and 7 bases stayed unmatched. Germline-derived CDR1 and CDR2 are MDHEN and SYDVKM. CDR3 length: 15 amino acids. The CDR3 is CASRPTGTGGYEQYF. CDR3 coding DNA: TGTGCCAGCAGGCCAACCGGGACAGGGGGCTACGAGCAGTACTTC.

The chain links TRBV9 to TRBJ2-7, with D unresolved. Germline CDR1 is SGDLS and CDR2 is YYNGEE. V dropped 4 bases and J dropped 4 bases, with 15 bases sitting between them. The CDR3 covers 14 residues. In DNA, the CDR3 is TGTGCCAGCAGCCCTGACTCGTGGCCTTACGAGCAGTACTTC. Translation gives CASSPDSWPYEQYF.

The chain carries TRBV11-3 and TRBJ2-1; D possibly corresponds to TRBD2 (7 bases). Germline V CDR1 and CDR2: SGHNT, YENEEA. V lost 11 bases and J lost 8, with 22 bases in between. The CDR3 spans 14 residues. The CDR3 DNA is TGTGCCTCCAAAAGGGGGAGGGCATCCGATGAGCAGTTCTTC. Translated: CASKRGRASDEQFF.